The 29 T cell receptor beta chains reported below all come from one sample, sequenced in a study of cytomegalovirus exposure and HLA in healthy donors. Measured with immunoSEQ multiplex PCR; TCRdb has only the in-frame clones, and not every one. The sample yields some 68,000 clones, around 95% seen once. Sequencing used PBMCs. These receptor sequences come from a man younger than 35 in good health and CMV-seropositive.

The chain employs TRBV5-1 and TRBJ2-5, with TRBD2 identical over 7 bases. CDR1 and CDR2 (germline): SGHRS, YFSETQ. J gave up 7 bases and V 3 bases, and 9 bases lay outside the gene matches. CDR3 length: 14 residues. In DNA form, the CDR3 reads TGCGCCAGCAGCTGGGGGACTACCTTAGGGACCCAGTACTTC. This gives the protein CASSWGTTLGTQYF.

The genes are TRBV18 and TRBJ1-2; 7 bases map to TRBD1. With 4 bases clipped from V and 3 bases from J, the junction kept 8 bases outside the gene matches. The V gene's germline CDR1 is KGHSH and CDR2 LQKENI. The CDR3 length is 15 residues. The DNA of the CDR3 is TGTGCCAGCTCACTTAGTGGACAGGTCGACTATGGCTACACCTTC. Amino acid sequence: CASSLSGQVDYGYTF.

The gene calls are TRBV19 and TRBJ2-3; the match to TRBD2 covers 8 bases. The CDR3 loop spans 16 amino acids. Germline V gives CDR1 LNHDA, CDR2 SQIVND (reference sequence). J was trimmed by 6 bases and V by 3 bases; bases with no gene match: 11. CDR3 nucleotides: TGTGCCAGTAGTATCGGGGGGGGACTTGGCGGGGATACGCAGTATTTT. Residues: CASSIGGGLGGDTQYF.

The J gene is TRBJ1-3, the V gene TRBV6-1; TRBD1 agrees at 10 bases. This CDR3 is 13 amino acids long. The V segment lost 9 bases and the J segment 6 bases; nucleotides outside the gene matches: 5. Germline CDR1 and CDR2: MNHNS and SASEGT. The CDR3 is CASAGTGENTIYF. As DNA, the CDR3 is TGTGCCAGTGCCGGGACAGGGGAAAACACCATATATTTT.

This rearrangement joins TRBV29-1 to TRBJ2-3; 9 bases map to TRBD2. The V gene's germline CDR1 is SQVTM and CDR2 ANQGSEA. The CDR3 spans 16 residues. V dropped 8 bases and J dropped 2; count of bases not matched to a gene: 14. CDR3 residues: CSTRHRAGGITDTQYF. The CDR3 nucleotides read TGCAGCACCCGCCATCGGGCGGGGGGGATCACAGATACGCAGTATTTT.

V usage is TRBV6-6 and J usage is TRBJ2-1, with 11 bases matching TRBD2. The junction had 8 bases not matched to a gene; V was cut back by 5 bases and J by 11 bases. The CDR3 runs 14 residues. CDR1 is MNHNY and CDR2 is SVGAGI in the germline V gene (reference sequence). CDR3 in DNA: TGTGCCAGCAGTACACCGGGACTAGCGGCGAAGCAGTTCTTC. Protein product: CASSTPGLAAKQFF.

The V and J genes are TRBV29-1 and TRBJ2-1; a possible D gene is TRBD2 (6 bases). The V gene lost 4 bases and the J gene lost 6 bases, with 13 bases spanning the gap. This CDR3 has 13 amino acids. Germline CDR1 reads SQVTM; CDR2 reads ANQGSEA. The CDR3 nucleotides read TGCAGCGTTGCCAAGGGTAGCGGCAATGAGCAGTTCTTC. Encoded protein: CSVAKGSGNEQFF.

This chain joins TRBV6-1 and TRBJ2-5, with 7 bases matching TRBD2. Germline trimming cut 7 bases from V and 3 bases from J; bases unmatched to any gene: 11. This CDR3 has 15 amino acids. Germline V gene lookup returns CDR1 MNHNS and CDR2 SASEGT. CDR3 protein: CASNRLAGREETQYF. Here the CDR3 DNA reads TGTGCCAGCAACCGACTAGCTGGGAGGGAAGAGACCCAGTACTTC.

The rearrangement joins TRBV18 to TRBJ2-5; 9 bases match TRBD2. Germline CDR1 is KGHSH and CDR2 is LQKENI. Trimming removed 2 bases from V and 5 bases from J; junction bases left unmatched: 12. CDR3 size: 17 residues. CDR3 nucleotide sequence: TGTGCCAGCTCACCAAAAGGGCTAGCGGGGTTCCGGGAGACCCAGTACTTC. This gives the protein CASSPKGLAGFRETQYF.

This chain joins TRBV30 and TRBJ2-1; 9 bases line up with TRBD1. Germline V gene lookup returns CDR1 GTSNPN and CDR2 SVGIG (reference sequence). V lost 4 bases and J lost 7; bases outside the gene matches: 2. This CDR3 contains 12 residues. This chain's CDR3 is CAWTGTGNEQFF. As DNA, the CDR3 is TGTGCCTGGACCGGGACAGGGAATGAGCAGTTCTTC.

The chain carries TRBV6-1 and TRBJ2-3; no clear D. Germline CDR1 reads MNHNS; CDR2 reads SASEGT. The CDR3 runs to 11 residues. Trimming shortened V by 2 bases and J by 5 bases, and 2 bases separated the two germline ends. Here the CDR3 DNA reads TGTGCCAGCAGTGAACAAGATACGCAGTATTTT. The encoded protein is CASSEQDTQYF.

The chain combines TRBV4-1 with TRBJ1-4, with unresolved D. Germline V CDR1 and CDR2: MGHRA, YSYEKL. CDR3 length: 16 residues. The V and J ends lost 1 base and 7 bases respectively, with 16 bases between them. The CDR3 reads CASSQGSRLVIEKLFF. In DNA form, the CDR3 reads TGCGCCAGCAGCCAAGGGAGTCGGCTAGTAATTGAAAAACTGTTTTTT.

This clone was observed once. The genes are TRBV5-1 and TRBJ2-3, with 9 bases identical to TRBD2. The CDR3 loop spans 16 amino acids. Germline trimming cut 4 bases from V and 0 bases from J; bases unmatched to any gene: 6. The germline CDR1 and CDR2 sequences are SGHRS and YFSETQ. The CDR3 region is CASSTGTSRSTDTQYF. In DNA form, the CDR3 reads TGCGCCAGCAGCACTGGGACTAGCAGGAGCACAGATACGCAGTATTTT.

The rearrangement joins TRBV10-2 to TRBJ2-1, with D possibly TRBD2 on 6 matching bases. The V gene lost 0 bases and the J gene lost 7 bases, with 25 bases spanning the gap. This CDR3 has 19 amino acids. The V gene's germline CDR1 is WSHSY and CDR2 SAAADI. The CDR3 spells CASSESSRGLAGPLNEQFF. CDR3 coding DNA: TGCGCCAGCAGTGAGTCGAGTAGGGGCCTGGCGGGGCCCCTTAATGAGCAGTTCTTC.

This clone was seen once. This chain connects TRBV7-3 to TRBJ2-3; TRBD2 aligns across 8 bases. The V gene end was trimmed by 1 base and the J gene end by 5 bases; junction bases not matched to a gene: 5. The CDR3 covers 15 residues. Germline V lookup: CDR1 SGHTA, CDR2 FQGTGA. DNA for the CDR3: TGTGCCAGCAGCTTAATTGGCAGCGGGGGAGATACGCAGTATTTT. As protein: CASSLIGSGGDTQYF.

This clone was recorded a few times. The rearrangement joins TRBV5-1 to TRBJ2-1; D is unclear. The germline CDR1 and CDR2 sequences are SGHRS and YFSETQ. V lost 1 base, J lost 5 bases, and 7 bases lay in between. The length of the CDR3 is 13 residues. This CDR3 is CASSLNSNNEQFF. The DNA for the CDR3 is TGCGCCAGCAGCTTGAACAGCAACAATGAGCAGTTCTTC.

CDR3 sequence: CASSIDNRLAGGPLTDTQYF. The CDR3, as DNA: TGTGCCAGTAGTATAGATAATAGACTAGCGGGAGGGCCTTTAACGGATACGCAGTATTTT. The chain combines TRBV19 with TRBJ2-3; TRBD2 aligns across 14 bases. Unmatched junction bases numbered 14, after V lost 0 bases and J lost 6 bases. Germline-derived CDR1 and CDR2 are LNHDA and SQIVND (reference sequence). This CDR3 spans 20 amino acids.

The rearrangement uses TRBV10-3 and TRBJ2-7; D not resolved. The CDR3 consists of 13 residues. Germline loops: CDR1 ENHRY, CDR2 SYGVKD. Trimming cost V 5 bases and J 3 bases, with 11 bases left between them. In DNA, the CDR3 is TGTGCCATCAGTTCCCATGACTTCTACGAGCAGTACTTC. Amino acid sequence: CAISSHDFYEQYF.

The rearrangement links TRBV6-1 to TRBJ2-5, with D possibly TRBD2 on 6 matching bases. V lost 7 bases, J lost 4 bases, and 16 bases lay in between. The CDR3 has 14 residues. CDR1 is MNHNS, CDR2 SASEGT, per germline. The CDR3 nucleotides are TGTGCCAGCAAGGAGGGGATTCGAGCAGAGACCCAGTACTTC. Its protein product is CASKEGIRAETQYF.

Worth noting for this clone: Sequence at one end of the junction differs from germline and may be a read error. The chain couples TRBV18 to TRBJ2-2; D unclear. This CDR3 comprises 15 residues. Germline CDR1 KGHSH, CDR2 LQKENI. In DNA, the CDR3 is TGTGCCAGCTCACATACAGACGCGAACGCCGGGGAGCTGTTTTTT. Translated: CASSHTDANAGELFF.

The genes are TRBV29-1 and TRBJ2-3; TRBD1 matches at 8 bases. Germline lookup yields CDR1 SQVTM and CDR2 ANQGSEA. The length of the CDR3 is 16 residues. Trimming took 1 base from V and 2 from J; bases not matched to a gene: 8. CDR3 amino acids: CSVEGRTGGNTDTQYF. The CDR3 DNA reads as TGCAGCGTTGAAGGGCGTACAGGGGGGAACACAGATACGCAGTATTTT.

CDR3 loop: CASSLPGQGANSPLHF. DNA for the CDR3: TGTGCCAGCAGCCTACCGGGACAGGGGGCCAATTCACCCCTCCACTTT. The chain has TRBV13 and TRBJ1-6; 12 nucleotides line up with TRBD1. The length of the CDR3 is 16 residues. V lost 5 bases, J lost 7 bases, and 6 bases stayed unmatched. Germline V gene lookup returns CDR1 PRHDT and CDR2 FYEKMQ (reference sequence).

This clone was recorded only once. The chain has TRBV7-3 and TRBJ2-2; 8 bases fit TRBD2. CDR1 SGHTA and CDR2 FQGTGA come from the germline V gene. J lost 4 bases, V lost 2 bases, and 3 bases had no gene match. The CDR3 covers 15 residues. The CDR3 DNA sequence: TGTGCCAGCAGCTTAGTCGGGGGGGCCACCGGGGAGCTGTTTTTT. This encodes CASSLVGGATGELFF.

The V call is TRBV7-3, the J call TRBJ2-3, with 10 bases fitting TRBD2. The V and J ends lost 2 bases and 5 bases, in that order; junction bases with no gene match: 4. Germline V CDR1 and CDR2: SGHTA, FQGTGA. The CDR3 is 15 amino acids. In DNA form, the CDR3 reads TGTGCCAGCAGCTTAGAGCGGGGGGGCGGAGATACGCAGTATTTT. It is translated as CASSLERGGGDTQYF.

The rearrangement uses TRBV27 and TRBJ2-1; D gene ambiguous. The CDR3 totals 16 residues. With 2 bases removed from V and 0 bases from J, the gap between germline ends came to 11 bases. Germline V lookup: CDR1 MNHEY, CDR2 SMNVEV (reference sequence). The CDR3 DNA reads TGTGCCAGCAGTTTACCCGGGTCGGGCTCCTACAATGAGCAGTTCTTC. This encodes CASSLPGSGSYNEQFF.

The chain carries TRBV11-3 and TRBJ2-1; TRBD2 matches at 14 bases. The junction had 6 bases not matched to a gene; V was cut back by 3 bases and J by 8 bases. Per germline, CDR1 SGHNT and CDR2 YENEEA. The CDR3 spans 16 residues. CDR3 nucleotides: TGTGCCAGCAGCTTGACGGGACTAGCGGGAGAGGATGAGCAGTTCTTC. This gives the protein CASSLTGLAGEDEQFF.

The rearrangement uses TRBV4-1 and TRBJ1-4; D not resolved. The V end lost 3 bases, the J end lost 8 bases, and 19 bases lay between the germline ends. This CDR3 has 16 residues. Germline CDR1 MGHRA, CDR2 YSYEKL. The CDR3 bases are TGCGCCAGCAGCCACCCGAGCAGGAGGGCTGGGGAAAAACTGTTTTTT. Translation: CASSHPSRRAGEKLFF.

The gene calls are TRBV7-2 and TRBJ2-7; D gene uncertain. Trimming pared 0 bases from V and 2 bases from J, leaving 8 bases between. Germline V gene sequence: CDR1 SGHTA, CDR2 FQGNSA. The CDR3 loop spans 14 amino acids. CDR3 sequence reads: CASSLAHKTYEQYF. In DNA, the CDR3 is TGTGCCAGCAGCTTAGCGCACAAGACCTACGAGCAGTACTTC.

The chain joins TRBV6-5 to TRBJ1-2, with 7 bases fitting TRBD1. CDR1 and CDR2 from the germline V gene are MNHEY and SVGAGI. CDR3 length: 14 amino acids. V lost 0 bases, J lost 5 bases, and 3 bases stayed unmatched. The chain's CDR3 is CASSYSGQIYGYTF. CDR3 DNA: TGTGCCAGCAGTTACTCGGGACAGATTTATGGCTACACCTTC.